The present T cell receptor beta chain was sequenced within a study of shared clonotypes between healthy human individuals. Study context: With ages of 18 to 49, the donors were a couple of women and a few men. Three CD4 naive, three CD4 memory, two CD8 naive and one CD8 memory plate were used per donor. The study's findings and limits: Sharing across four donors was highest in naive CD4 (roughly 5%) and lowest in memory CD8 (around 0.4%). Genetic and exposure-history diversity was limited by the small donor number.

Note on this clone: Its antigen is undetermined.

CD45RO-negative, CCR7-positively selected cells formed the naive CD8 fraction, excluding terminally differentiated effector memory CD45RA+ cells. The V gene end was trimmed by 5 bases and the J gene end by 3 bases; junction bases not matched to a gene: 13. This CDR3 has 16 amino acids. Germline lookup yields CDR1 SEHNR and CDR2 FQNEAQ (reference sequence). The repertoire was sequenced with immunoSEQ multiplex PCR; TCRdb's copy has only in-frame clones and lacks some. The sample consists of about 2.1 million clones, 93% of them appearing once. Sequencing input: naive CD8+ T cells from PBMCs. The source of this sequence is a young man in good health. Some clones in this sample may be carry-over from other donors' samples. The chain is built from TRBV7-9 and TRBJ2-7; 7 nucleotides align to TRBD1. For the CDR3, the DNA is TGTGCCAGCAGCCCGACGACAGGGTCAGGGTTCTACGAGCAGTACTTC. Translating it yields CASSPTTGSGFYEQYF.